Listed here are 20 T cell receptor beta chains from one sample, sequenced in a study of low-dose radiotherapy and immunotherapy resistance in tumors (dated by TCRdb to 2021 to 2024). Per the publication, the time point label means: before trial treatment. TCRdb names Illumina HiSeq 2500 as the instrument used. First-strand cDNA was synthesized with Superscript III and a set of TRAV- and TRBV-specific primers, covering both TCRalpha and TCRbeta chains. TCRs were amplified for 20 PCR cycles with Phusion, using a constant-region primer paired with the adapter attached to the V primers. The public sequencing data were trimmed at Q25 with fastp and processed into clonotypes with MiXCR by TCRdb, which kept only in-frame beta chains. For every CDR3 protein sequence, its rows merge into one entry that carries the most common genes and DNA. This sample holds about 60,000 distinct CDR3 sequences; under 30% were observed only once. Approximately 5.7% of the sample goes to the ten largest clones.

The input for sequencing was PBMCs, taken before treatment. The receptors here all came from a male donor with prostate cancer.

The gene calls are TRBV28 and TRBJ2-7; D is unresolved. CDR1 is MDHEN and CDR2 is SYDVKM in the germline V gene. Deletions cut 8 bases from V and 2 bases from J, with 13 bases between. The CDR3 sequence is 13 residues long. The CDR3 coding sequence is TGTGCCAGCTCGGGCACCCCTCCCTACGAGCAGTACTTC. Amino acid sequence: CASSGTPPYEQYF.

In this sample, this clonotype turned up many times. The V call is TRBV7-2, the J call TRBJ2-3; D may match TRBD1 or TRBD2 (6 bases each). CDR1 is SGHTA, CDR2 FQGNSA, per germline. Trimming stripped 2 bases from V and 2 bases from J, with 11 bases between. The CDR3 loop spans 15 amino acids. CDR3 sequence (DNA): TGTGCCAGCAGCTTACTTCCGGGGGCCACAGATACGCAGTATTTT. Its protein product is CASSLLPGATDTQYF.

This clonotype occurred many times. The chain joins TRBV15 to TRBJ1-1; 9 positions agree with TRBD1. Trimming took 0 bases from V and 7 from J; bases not matched to a gene: 9. The CDR3 loop spans 16 amino acids. Germline CDR1 LNHNV, CDR2 YYDKDF (reference sequence). The CDR3 nucleotides read TGTGCCACCAGCAGAGACCTGGGACAGGGCACGGGTGAAGCTTTCTTT. This gives the protein CATSRDLGQGTGEAFF.

The V gene is TRBV18, the J gene TRBJ2-7, with a tentative D call TRBD2 (6 bases). V lost 0 bases and J lost 9, with 9 bases in between. There are 12 residues in the CDR3. The germline V gene encodes CDR1 KGHSH and CDR2 LQKENI. CDR3 amino acids: CASSPPSGVQYF. CDR3 in DNA: TGTGCCAGCTCACCACCCTCGGGGGTGCAGTACTTC.

This clonotype showed up many times. Here the CDR3 reads CSASPTGWSGELFF. CDR3 coding DNA: TGCAGTGCTAGCCCAACAGGGTGGTCCGGGGAGCTGTTTTTT. This chain connects TRBV20-1 to TRBJ2-2, with D possibly matching TRBD1 (6 bases). Trimming removed 3 bases at V and 6 bases at J, with 14 bases between. The CDR3 has 14 residues. CDR1 and CDR2 (germline): DFQATT, SNEGSKA (reference sequence).

This clonotype ranks as medium-sized. V gene TRBV19 combines with J gene TRBJ2-4; D is undetermined. Germline V gene sequence: CDR1 LNHDA, CDR2 SQIVND (reference sequence). V lost 5 bases, J lost 6 bases, and 14 bases lay in between. The CDR3 has 14 amino acids. The CDR3: CASSDGRRGNIQYF. CDR3 sequence (DNA): TGTGCCAGTAGTGATGGGCGCCGTGGAAACATTCAGTACTTC.

This clonotype was observed a few times. CDR3 DNA: TGCAGTGCTAGTCCCCCCCCAAGCGGGGGTGGGGATGAGCAGTTCTTC. It codes for CSASPPPSGGGDEQFF. The gene calls are TRBV20-1 and TRBJ2-1; 8 bases match TRBD2. The V segment lost 3 bases and the J segment 8 bases; nucleotides outside the gene matches: 15. CDR3 length equals 16 residues. CDR1 is DFQATT and CDR2 is SNEGSKA in the germline V gene (reference sequence).

This clonotype was detected ten times or more. This chain joins TRBV11-2 and TRBJ2-7, with TRBD2 matching over 9 bases. CDR1 SGHAT and CDR2 FQNNGV come from the germline V gene. The V gene end was trimmed by 6 bases and the J gene end by 13 bases; junction bases not matched to a gene: 13. This CDR3 has 13 amino acids. The CDR3, as DNA: TGTGCCAGCAGTTCCGGCGTCCGGACTAGCGATTACTTC. Amino acids: CASSSGVRTSDYF.

This clonotype was observed a single time. The chain links TRBV13 to TRBJ1-5; 7 bases agree with TRBD1. The J segment lost 1 base and the V segment lost 5 bases, leaving 5 bases of the junction unmatched. Germline CDR1 and CDR2: PRHDT and FYEKMQ (reference sequence). There are 15 residues in the CDR3. The CDR3 sequence is CASSTRQGSNQPQHF. CDR3 DNA: TGTGCCAGCAGCACCCGACAGGGAAGCAATCAGCCCCAGCATTTT.

The J gene is TRBJ2-1, the V gene TRBV7-8, with a weak D call TRBD1 (6 bases). The V gene's germline CDR1 is SGHVS and CDR2 FQNEAQ. The CDR3 is made up of 15 amino acids. Trimming shortened V by 5 bases and J by 0 bases, and 11 bases separated the two germline ends. The CDR3 DNA sequence: TGTGCCAGCAGCATACAGGGCGGCTCCTACAATGAGCAGTTCTTC. It codes for CASSIQGGSYNEQFF.

The V gene is TRBV6-2 or TRBV6-3, the J gene TRBJ1-5; D is perhaps TRBD1 (6 bases). CDR3 length equals 13 residues. V was cut by 6 bases and J by 7 bases, with 13 bases left in between. The germline V gene encodes CDR1 MNHEY and CDR2 SVGEGT. CDR3 nucleotide sequence: TGTGCCAGCAGATCCGGGGGCGAACAGCCCCAGCATTTT. Translated: CASRSGGEQPQHF.

The CDR3 DNA sequence: TGTGCCAGCAGTTTAGTGGGGAGCTTCTCCGAGCAGTACTTC. It specifies CASSLVGSFSEQYF. The J gene is TRBJ2-7, the V gene TRBV28; possibly TRBD2 for D (5 bases). The CDR3 loop spans 14 amino acids. CDR1 and CDR2 from the germline V gene are MDHEN and SYDVKM. The V end lost 2 bases, the J end lost 6 bases, and 14 bases lay between the germline ends.

This sequence joins TRBV7-2 and TRBJ2-5; 8 nucleotides match TRBD1. In germline, CDR1 is SGHTA, CDR2 FQGNSA. V lost 8 bases to trimming and J lost 5 bases; unmatched junction nucleotides: 10. This CDR3 comprises 14 residues. This chain's CDR3 is CASLRRGLGETQYF. CDR3 nucleotides: TGTGCCAGCCTCCGCAGGGGGCTGGGGGAGACCCAGTACTTC.

About this clonotype: Because the CDR3's place on the DNA is in doubt, the DNA is left out and the CDR3 is given as listed by TCRdb. The chain has TRBV7-2 and TRBJ2-2; TRBD2, the table's D call, lacks a check against the DNA. Inclusive of both ends, the CDR3 amounts to 21 amino acids. Per the germline V gene, CDR1 is SGHTA and CDR2 is FQGNSA. The CDR3 loop reads CASSLASGGIGELFFFFFFFF.

This clonotype was picked up a small number of times. The rearrangement uses TRBV11-2 and TRBJ1-1; the D is unclear. The CDR3 covers 12 residues. CDR1 is SGHAT, CDR2 FQNNGV, per germline. The V gene lost 5 bases and the J gene lost 3 bases, with 7 bases spanning the gap. CDR3 residues: CASSQIYTEAFF. In nucleotides, the CDR3 is TGTGCCAGCAGCCAGATTTACACTGAAGCTTTCTTT.

This clonotype was found many times. This rearrangement joins TRBV7-9 to TRBJ2-7; D is possibly TRBD2 (5 bases). V dropped 1 base and J dropped 0 bases, with 10 bases sitting between them. Looked up from germline, CDR1 is SEHNR and CDR2 is FQNEAQ (reference sequence). CDR3 length: 15 residues. The CDR3 region has the DNA TGTGCCAGCAGCTTAGACCCCGGGAACTCCTACGAGCAGTACTTC. Protein sequence: CASSLDPGNSYEQYF.

The genes are TRBV4-3 and TRBJ2-2; 14 positions agree with TRBD2. Germline trimming cut 7 bases from V and 7 bases from J; bases unmatched to any gene: 5. The germline V gene encodes CDR1 LGHNA and CDR2 YSLEER. The length of the CDR3 is 15 residues. The CDR3 region is CASKSGLAGVGELFF. Here the CDR3 DNA reads TGCGCCAGCAAGTCGGGACTAGCGGGGGTCGGGGAGCTGTTTTTT.

This rearrangement joins TRBV7-2 to TRBJ2-7, with 7 bases identical to TRBD1. Germline assignment: CDR1 SGHTA and CDR2 FQGNSA. The CDR3 contains 15 residues. V shed 1 base and J 2 bases; nucleotides not matched to a gene: 5. In DNA, the CDR3 is TGTGCCAGCAGCTTAGACAGGGGCCTTGCCTACGAGCAGTACTTC. Translation: CASSLDRGLAYEQYF.

This clonotype is judged medium-sized. The chain combines TRBV5-1 with TRBJ2-3; a possible D gene is TRBD1 (5 bases). The CDR3 length is 14 residues. Germline V gene data show CDR1 as SGHRS and CDR2 as YFSETQ. Trimming removed 1 base at V and 1 base at J, with 7 bases between. This CDR3 is CASSLIGGTDTQYF. The CDR3 region has the DNA TGCGCCAGCAGCTTGATAGGGGGCACAGATACGCAGTATTTT.

The chain employs TRBV11-2 and TRBJ2-3; 7 bases are shared with TRBD1. The CDR3 loop spans 16 amino acids. CDR1 SGHAT and CDR2 FQNNGV come from the germline V gene. V dropped 5 bases and J dropped 0; count of bases not matched to a gene: 8. The DNA of the CDR3 is TGTGCCAGCAGCCCCCGGACAGGTTCTAGCACAGATACGCAGTATTTT. This translates into CASSPRTGSSTDTQYF.